This T cell receptor (beta chain) was recorded in a study of PD-L1 blockade in urothelial cancer. The CDR3 is 16 residues long. The J segment lost 4 bases and the V segment lost 3 bases, leaving 9 bases of the junction unmatched. From germline, CDR1 is LNHDA and CDR2 SQIVND (reference sequence). Noted time point: peripheral blood 6 weeks after treatment start. Sequencing was performed with immunoSEQ multiplex PCR; in TCRdb, only in-frame clones are kept and a portion is missing. The top ten hold roughly 0.8% of the sample, which has approximately 79,000 clones, 91% seen once. The source material was PBMCs, sampled around atezolizumab (anti-PD-L1) treatment. The sequence derives from a woman older than 75 with urothelial cancer. V gene TRBV19 combines with J gene TRBJ1-1; TRBD1 agrees at 9 bases. CDR3 residues: CASSMAGLTGGTEAFF. CDR3 DNA: TGTGCCAGTAGTATGGCGGGGTTGACAGGGGGCACTGAAGCTTTCTTT.